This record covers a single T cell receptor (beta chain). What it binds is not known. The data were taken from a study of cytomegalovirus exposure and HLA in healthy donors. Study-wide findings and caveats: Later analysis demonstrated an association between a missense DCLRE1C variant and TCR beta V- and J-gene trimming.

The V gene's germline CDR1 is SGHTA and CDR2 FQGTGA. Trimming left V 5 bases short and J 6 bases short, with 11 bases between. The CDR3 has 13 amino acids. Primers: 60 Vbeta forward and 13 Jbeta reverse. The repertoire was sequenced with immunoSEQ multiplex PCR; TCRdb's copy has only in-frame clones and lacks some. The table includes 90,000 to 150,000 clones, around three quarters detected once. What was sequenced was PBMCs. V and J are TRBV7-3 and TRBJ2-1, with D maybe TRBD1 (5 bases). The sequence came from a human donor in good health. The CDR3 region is CASSRGVTNEQFF. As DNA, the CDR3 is TGTGCCAGCAGCAGGGGTGTCACCAATGAGCAGTTCTTC.